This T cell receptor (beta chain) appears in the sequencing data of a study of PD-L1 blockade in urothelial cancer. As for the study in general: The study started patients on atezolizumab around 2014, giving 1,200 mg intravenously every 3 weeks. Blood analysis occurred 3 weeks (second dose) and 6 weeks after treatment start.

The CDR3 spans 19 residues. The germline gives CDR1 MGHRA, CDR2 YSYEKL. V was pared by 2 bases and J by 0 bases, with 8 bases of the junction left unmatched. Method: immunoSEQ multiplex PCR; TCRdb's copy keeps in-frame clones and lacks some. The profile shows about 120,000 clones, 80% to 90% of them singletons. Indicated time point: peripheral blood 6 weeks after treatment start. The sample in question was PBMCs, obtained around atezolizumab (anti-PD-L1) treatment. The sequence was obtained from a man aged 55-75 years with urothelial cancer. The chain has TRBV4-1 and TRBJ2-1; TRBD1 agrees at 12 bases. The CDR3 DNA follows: TGCGCCAGCAGCCAAACCGGGACAGGGGGCGGGAGCTCCTACAATGAGCAGTTCTTC. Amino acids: CASSQTGTGGGSSYNEQFF.